This T cell receptor (beta chain) stems from a study of blood T cell repertoires in COVID-19. Study in general: PBMCs, B-cell-depleted T cells, or T cells provided the cDNA or gDNA that made up the material.

The data were produced by immunoSEQ multiplex PCR, yet TCRdb's version contains in-frame clones alone and is incomplete. The sample shows 65,000 to 80,000 clones, roughly 80% of them seen only once. This sequence was found in a human donor in a cohort sampled during active COVID-19. The sequenced sample was peripheral blood.

CDR3 amino acids: CASKQGNYGYTF. The CDR3 coding sequence is TGTGCCAGCAAGCAGGGAAACTATGGCTACACCTTC. The rearrangement uses TRBV12-3 or TRBV12-4 and TRBJ1-2; D might be TRBD1 (5 bases). CDR3 length: 12 amino acids. The germline V and J ends were trimmed by 7 bases and 2 bases, with 8 bases remaining between them.